These 24 T cell receptor beta chains were all obtained from the same sample, sequenced in a study of T cell repertoires in cytomegalovirus infection. No cognate antigen is known for these TCRs. Each CDR3 protein gets one entry after TCRdb re-called the reads with MiXCR. The sample includes about half a million distinct CDR3 sequences, approximately 42% seen only once; the top ten take 35% to 50%. The sample here was cultured PBMCs, taken from culture after CMV antigen stimulation. The receptors originated from a human donor in good health (CMV status not recorded). Some clones in this sample may be carry-over from other donors' samples.

This clonotype occurred once. The chain couples TRBV7-9 to TRBJ2-5; D is possibly TRBD2 (5 bases). The CDR3 is made up of 15 amino acids. Between the trimmed V and J ends, which lost 3 bases and 2 bases, there was a span of 13 bases. Per germline, CDR1 SEHNR and CDR2 FQNEAQ (reference sequence). CDR3 loop: CASSFLEALQETQYF. DNA of the CDR3: TGTGCCAGCAGCTTCCTGGAGGCACTACAAGAGACCCAGTACTTC. The variable domain in full, completed from reference TRBV7-9 and TRBJ2-5, reads DTGVSQNPRHKITKRGQNVTFRCDPISEHNRLYWYRQTLGQGPEFLTYFQNEAQLEKSRLLSDRFSAERPKGSFSTLEIQRTEQGDSAMYLCASSFLEALQETQYFGPGTRLLVL.

This clonotype was counted only a few times. This chain uses TRBV12-3 or TRBV12-4 with TRBJ1-1; D call uncertain. The CDR3 covers 12 residues. The ends were cut back, 7 bases at V and 1 base at J, with 7 bases in the middle. CDR3 protein: CASTRTNTEAFF. The CDR3 coding sequence is TGTGCCAGCACCAGGACGAACACTGAAGCTTTCTTT.

As DNA, the CDR3 is TGTGCCAGCAGTGCGGACGGCAATCAGCCCCAGCATTTT. It codes for CASSADGNQPQHF. This chain joins TRBV2 and TRBJ1-5, with D uncertain. The CDR3 runs 13 residues. Germline CDR1 and CDR2: SNHLY and FYNNEI. V was clipped by 4 bases and J by 2 bases, with 6 bases between them.

This rearrangement joins TRBV11-2 to TRBJ1-1, with D perhaps TRBD1 (6 bases). This CDR3 region has 17 residues. The V and J ends lost 3 bases and 3 bases respectively, with 20 bases between them. In germline, CDR1 is SGHAT, CDR2 FQNNGV. The CDR3 nucleotides are TGTGCCAGCAGCTTCACCTGGAGGGGGAGGAGGGACACTGAAGCTTTCTTT. Its translation: CASSFTWRGRRDTEAFF.

The chain has TRBV7-9 and TRBJ2-5; TRBD2 matches 9 bases. Losses at the gene ends were 0 bases for V and 3 bases for J; bases not matched to a gene: 2. Germline V gene lookup returns CDR1 SEHNR and CDR2 FQNEAQ (reference sequence). The CDR3 consists of 15 residues. The CDR3 DNA follows: TGTGCCAGCAGCTTAGCCCTAGCGGGGAAAGAGACCCAGTACTTC. It codes for CASSLALAGKETQYF.

This clonotype was counted only a few times. The chain has TRBV12-3 or TRBV12-4 and TRBJ1-1, with D possibly being TRBD1 (5 bases). The CDR3 length is 14 residues. Trimming took 3 bases from V and 5 from J, leaving 13 bases between them. The CDR3 DNA sequence: TGTGCCAGCAGTTTTCAGGGTCTGGGAACTGAAGCTTTCTTT. Translated: CASSFQGLGTEAFF.

The chain couples TRBV7-8 to TRBJ1-4, with D tentatively TRBD1 (5 bases). Germline V CDR1 and CDR2: SGHVS, FQNEAQ. Trimming took 6 bases from V and 0 from J, leaving 8 bases between them. The CDR3 is 14 amino acids. The CDR3 reads CASRGDATNEKLFF. In DNA form, the CDR3 reads TGTGCCAGCAGAGGGGATGCAACTAATGAAAAACTGTTTTTT.

This clonotype came up many times. V and J are TRBV7-2 and TRBJ1-4; 9 nucleotides line up with TRBD1. CDR3 length: 15 amino acids. The V gene end was trimmed by 5 bases and the J gene end by 7 bases; junction bases not matched to a gene: 8. Germline CDR1 SGHTA, CDR2 FQGNSA. Here the CDR3 reads CASSAWTGEVEKLFF. CDR3 sequence (DNA): TGTGCCAGCAGCGCCTGGACAGGGGAGGTTGAAAAACTGTTTTTT.

This clonotype has a handful of counts. This chain connects TRBV12-3 or TRBV12-4 to TRBJ1-1; D unresolved. The V end was cut by 7 bases, the J end by 2 bases, with 8 bases between. This CDR3 is 12 amino acids long. The CDR3 nucleotides are TGTGCCAGCACAAAAGAAAACACTGAAGCTTTCTTT. Translation gives CASTKENTEAFF.

This rearrangement joins TRBV7-6 to TRBJ1-2, with D hard to call. CDR1 is SGHVS, CDR2 FNYEAQ, per germline. This CDR3 spans 15 amino acids. The V end was cut by 3 bases, the J end by 1 base, with 12 bases between. The CDR3, as DNA: TGTGCCAGCAGCTTCGCGGAAAGGGTTAACTATGGCTACACCTTC. Protein product: CASSFAERVNYGYTF.

V and J are TRBV6-1 and TRBJ1-2, with unresolved D. CDR3 length: 12 residues. CDR1 is MNHNS, CDR2 SASEGT, per germline. The ends were cut back, 3 bases at V and 8 bases at J, with 10 bases in the middle. CDR3 bases: TGTGCCAGCAGTGATGGAGTGCGGGGCTACACCTTC. Its protein is CASSDGVRGYTF.

This clonotype was seen a handful of times. The chain employs TRBV4-2 and TRBJ1-6, with a possible D match to TRBD1 (6 bases). Germline-derived CDR1 and CDR2 are LGHNA and YNFKEQ. Trimming removed 0 bases from V and 9 bases from J, with 6 bases in between. The CDR3 contains 13 residues. The CDR3 loop is CASSQDRGSPLHF. As DNA, the CDR3 is TGTGCCAGCAGCCAAGACAGGGGTTCACCCCTCCACTTT.

This clonotype has a single count. The chain is built from TRBV2 and TRBJ2-3, with 7 bases matching TRBD2. Unmatched junction bases numbered 21, after V lost 11 bases and J lost 10 bases. The CDR3 spans 15 residues. Germline values: CDR1 SNHLY, CDR2 FYNNEI. The CDR3 loop is CAVGDLGGGPVAQYF. In DNA, the CDR3 is TGTGCCGTCGGAGATCTGGGCGGGGGACCGGTCGCGCAGTATTTT.

The CDR3 DNA reads TGTGCCAGCAGTTTGGTTGTCTATTTGCGGGGGGAGGCAGCAGATACGCAGTATTTT. Amino acids: CASSLVVYLRGEAADTQYF. The chain has TRBV12-3 or TRBV12-4 and TRBJ2-3, with TRBD2 identical over 8 bases. The CDR3 is 19 amino acids. With 3 bases clipped from V and 4 bases from J, the junction kept 18 bases outside the gene matches.

The chain has TRBV4-1 and TRBJ1-6; tentative D call: TRBD1 (5 bases). The length of the CDR3 is 15 residues. CDR1 is MGHRA and CDR2 is YSYEKL in the germline V gene. Trimming pared 1 base from V and 10 bases from J, leaving 14 bases between. CDR3 region: CASSQATARGSPLHF. As DNA, the CDR3 is TGCGCCAGCAGCCAAGCGACAGCGAGGGGCTCACCCCTCCACTTT.

The chain couples TRBV12-3 or TRBV12-4 to TRBJ1-1; 8 nucleotides agree with TRBD1. The CDR3 is 14 amino acids. V gave up 4 bases and J gave up 5 bases; unmatched junction bases: 6. The CDR3 here is CASSSAGGETEAFF. CDR3 DNA: TGTGCCAGCAGTTCCGCAGGGGGCGAAACTGAAGCTTTCTTT.

V usage is TRBV7-4 and J usage is TRBJ2-4; D not resolved. The CDR3 extends over 14 amino acids. The germline CDR1 and CDR2 sequences are SGHVT and SQSDAQ. Trimming removed 7 bases at V and 6 bases at J, with 16 bases between. CDR3 in DNA: TGTGCCAGCACCCGGATCGTGATCGGAAACATTCAGTACTTC. Its protein product is CASTRIVIGNIQYF.

V and J are TRBV2 and TRBJ2-1; TRBD2 might be the D (6 bases). Trimming took 9 bases from V and 0 from J, leaving 12 bases between them. The CDR3 has 14 residues. Germline V gene sequence: CDR1 SNHLY, CDR2 FYNNEI. The CDR3 DNA is TGTGCCAGAGGGGTGCGGGACTCCTACAATGAGCAGTTCTTC. It codes for CARGVRDSYNEQFF. The variable domain in full, completed from reference TRBV2 and TRBJ2-1, reads EPEVTQTPSHQVTQMGQEVILRCVPISNHLYFYWYRQILGQKVEFLVSFYNNEISEKSEIFDDQFSVERPDGSNFTLKIRSTKLEDSAMYFCARGVRDSYNEQFFGPGTRLTVL.

This clonotype was observed a handful of times. The chain joins TRBV6-6 to TRBJ1-4; TRBD1 matches 9 bases. CDR3 length equals 15 residues. Germline V lookup: CDR1 MNHNY, CDR2 SVGAGI (reference sequence). V lost 4 bases, J lost 4 bases, and 4 bases stayed unmatched. For the CDR3, the DNA is TGTGCCAGCAGTTTCGGGGACAGGGTTAATGAAAAACTGTTTTTT. Protein: CASSFGDRVNEKLFF.

J is TRBJ1-4 and V is TRBV7-2; unclear D gene. V was cut by 1 base and J by 6 bases, with 12 bases left in between. The germline V gene has CDR1 SGHTA and CDR2 FQGNSA. This CDR3 has 15 amino acids. CDR3 sequence (DNA): TGTGCCAGCAGCTTAGGGCCCCTTACCGATGAAAAACTGTTTTTT. Translation: CASSLGPLTDEKLFF. Drawing the rest from reference TRBV7-2 and TRBJ1-4, the complete variable domain is GAGVSQSPSNKVTEKGKDVELRCDPISGHTALYWYRQSLGQGLEFLIYFQGNSAPDKSGLPSDRFSAERTGGSVSTLTIQRTQQEDSAVYLCASSLGPLTDEKLFFGSGTQLSVL.

This clonotype was recorded once. The chain recombines TRBV27 with TRBJ2-4, with no clear D. The CDR3 has 13 residues. Germline-derived CDR1 and CDR2 are MNHEY and SMNVEV (reference sequence). V lost 6 bases, J lost 5 bases, and 11 bases lay in between. The DNA of the CDR3 is TGTGCCAGCAGCTCTCTAGTGCAAAACATTCAGTACTTC. Translating it yields CASSSLVQNIQYF.

The rearrangement links TRBV7-2 to TRBJ2-2, with D unclear. From germline, CDR1 is SGHTA and CDR2 FQGNSA. The germline V and J ends were trimmed by 5 bases and 7 bases, with 14 bases remaining between them. The CDR3 totals 14 residues. CDR3: CASSPGVIFGELFF. The DNA for the CDR3 is TGTGCCAGCAGCCCCGGCGTAATCTTCGGGGAGCTGTTTTTT.

V usage is TRBV28 and J usage is TRBJ2-3, with TRBD2 matching 7 bases. J gave up 2 bases and V 5 bases, and 7 bases lay outside the gene matches. Germline assignment: CDR1 MDHEN and CDR2 SYDVKM. This CDR3 has 15 amino acids. The CDR3 reads CASSPGLGATDTQYF. CDR3 sequence (DNA): TGTGCCAGCAGTCCAGGACTAGGAGCCACAGATACGCAGTATTTT.

The CDR3 spells CASPGAPSTDTQYF. The CDR3 coding sequence is TGTGCCAGCCCCGGGGCCCCTAGCACAGATACGCAGTATTTT. The chain employs TRBV7-9 and TRBJ2-3; D may be TRBD1 or TRBD2 (5 bases each). V shed 8 bases and J shed 0 bases, with 12 bases lying between them. The CDR3 is made up of 14 amino acids. CDR1 and CDR2 from the germline V gene are SEHNR and FQNEAQ (reference sequence).